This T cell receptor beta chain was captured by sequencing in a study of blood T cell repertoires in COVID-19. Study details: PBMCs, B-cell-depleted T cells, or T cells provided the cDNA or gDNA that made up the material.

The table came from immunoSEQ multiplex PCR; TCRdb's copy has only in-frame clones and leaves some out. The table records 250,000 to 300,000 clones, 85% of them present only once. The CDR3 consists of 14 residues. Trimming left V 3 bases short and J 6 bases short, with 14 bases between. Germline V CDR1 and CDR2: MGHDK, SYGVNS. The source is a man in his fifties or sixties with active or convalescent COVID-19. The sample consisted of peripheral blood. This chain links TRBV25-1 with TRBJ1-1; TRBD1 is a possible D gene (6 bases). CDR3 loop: CASSESTGIPEAFF. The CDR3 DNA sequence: TGTGCCAGCAGTGAGTCAACAGGGATACCTGAAGCTTTCTTT.